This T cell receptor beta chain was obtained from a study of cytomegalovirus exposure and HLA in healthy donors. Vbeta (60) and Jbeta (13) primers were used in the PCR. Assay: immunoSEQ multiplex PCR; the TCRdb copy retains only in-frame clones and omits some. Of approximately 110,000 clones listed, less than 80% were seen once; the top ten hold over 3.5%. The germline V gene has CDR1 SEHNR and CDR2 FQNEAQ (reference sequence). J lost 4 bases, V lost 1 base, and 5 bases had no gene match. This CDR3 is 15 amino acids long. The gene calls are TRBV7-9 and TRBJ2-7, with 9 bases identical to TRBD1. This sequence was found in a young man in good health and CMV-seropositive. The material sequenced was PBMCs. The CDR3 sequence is CASSLGGQGWYEQYF. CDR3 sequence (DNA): TGTGCCAGCAGCTTAGGAGGACAGGGGTGGTACGAGCAGTACTTC.